The clone carrying this T cell receptor (beta chain) was seen just once. This sample is part of a study of T cell changes during pregnancy in multiple sclerosis. The ends were cut back, 5 bases at V and 5 bases at J, with 11 bases in the middle. The CDR3 is 13 amino acids. Germline V CDR1 and CDR2: SGHAT, FQNNGV. Clones were sequenced by immunoSEQ multiplex PCR, and TCRdb holds only the in-frame ones, with some missing. The data show approximately 50,000 clones, about 90% seen once. The sample consisted of CD8+ T cells from peripheral blood mononuclear cells, taken after pregnancy. The chain joins TRBV11-2 to TRBJ2-3, with D tentatively TRBD2 (6 bases). This sequence originates from a female donor with multiple sclerosis, enrolled in a pregnancy study. CDR3 in amino acids: CASSQGGRDTQYF. The CDR3 DNA sequence: TGTGCCAGCAGCCAGGGAGGACGAGATACGCAGTATTTT.